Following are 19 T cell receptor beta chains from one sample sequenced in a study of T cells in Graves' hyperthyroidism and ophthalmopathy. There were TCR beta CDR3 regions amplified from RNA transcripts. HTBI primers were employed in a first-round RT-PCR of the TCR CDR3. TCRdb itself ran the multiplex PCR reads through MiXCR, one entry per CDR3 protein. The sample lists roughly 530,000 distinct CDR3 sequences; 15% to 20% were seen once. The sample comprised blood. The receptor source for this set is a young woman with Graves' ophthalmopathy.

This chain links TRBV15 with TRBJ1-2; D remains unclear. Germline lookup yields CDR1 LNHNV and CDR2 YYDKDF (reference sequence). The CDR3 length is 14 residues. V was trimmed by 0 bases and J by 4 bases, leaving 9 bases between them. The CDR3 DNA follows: TGTGCCACCAGCAGAGATCCGGGCGGCTATGGCTACACCTTC. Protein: CATSRDPGGYGYTF.

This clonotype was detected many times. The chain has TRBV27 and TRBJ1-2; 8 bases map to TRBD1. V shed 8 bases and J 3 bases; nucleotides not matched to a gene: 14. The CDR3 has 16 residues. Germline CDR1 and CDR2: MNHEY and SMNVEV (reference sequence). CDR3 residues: CASAFYRGQGDYGYTF. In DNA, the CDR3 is TGTGCCAGCGCTTTTTACCGCGGACAGGGAGACTATGGCTACACCTTC.

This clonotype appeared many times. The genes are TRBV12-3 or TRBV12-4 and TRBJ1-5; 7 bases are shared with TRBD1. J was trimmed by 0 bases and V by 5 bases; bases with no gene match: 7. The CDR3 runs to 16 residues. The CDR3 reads CASSHGTEYSNQPQHF. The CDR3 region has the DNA TGTGCCAGCAGTCACGGGACAGAATATAGCAATCAGCCCCAGCATTTT.

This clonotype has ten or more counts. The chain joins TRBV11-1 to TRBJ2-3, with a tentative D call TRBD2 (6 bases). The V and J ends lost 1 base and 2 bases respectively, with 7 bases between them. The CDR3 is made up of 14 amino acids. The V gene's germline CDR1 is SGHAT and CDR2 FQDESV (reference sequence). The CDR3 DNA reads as TGTGCCAGCAGCTTAGGGACTACCACAGATACGCAGTATTTT. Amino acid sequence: CASSLGTTTDTQYF.

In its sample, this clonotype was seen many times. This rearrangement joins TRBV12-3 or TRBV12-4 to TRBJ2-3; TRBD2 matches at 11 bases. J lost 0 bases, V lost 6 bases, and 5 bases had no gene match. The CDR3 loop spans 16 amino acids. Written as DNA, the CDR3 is TGTGCCAGCAGAACGACTAGCGGGGCCAGCACAGATACGCAGTATTTT. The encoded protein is CASRTTSGASTDTQYF.

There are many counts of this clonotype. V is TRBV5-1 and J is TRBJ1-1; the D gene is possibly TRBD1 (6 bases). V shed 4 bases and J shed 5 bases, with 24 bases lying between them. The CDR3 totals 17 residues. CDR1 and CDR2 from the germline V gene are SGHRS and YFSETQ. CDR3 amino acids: CASSPGINQGRGTEAFF. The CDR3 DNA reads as TGCGCCAGCAGCCCCGGAATTAATCAGGGGAGAGGGACTGAAGCTTTCTTT.

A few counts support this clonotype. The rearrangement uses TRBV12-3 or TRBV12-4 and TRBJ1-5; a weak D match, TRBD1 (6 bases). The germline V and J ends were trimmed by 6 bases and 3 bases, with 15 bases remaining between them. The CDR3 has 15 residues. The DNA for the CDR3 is TGTGCCAGCAGGCCCGGGACATTCTCCAATCAGCCCCAGCATTTT. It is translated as CASRPGTFSNQPQHF.

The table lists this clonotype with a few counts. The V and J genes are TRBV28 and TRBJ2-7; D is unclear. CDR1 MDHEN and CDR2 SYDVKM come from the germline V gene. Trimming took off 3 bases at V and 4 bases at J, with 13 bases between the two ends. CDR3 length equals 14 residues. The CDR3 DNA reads TGTGCCAGCAGTTTGAACCCGATTTGGTACGAGCAGTACTTC. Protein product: CASSLNPIWYEQYF.

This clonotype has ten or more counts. The CDR3 nucleotides read TGTGCCAGCAGCTCCGGCCGGGGTGAGCAGTTCTTC. Its protein is CASSSGRGEQFF. The chain combines TRBV7-6 with TRBJ2-1; D may be TRBD2 (5 bases). V was clipped by 4 bases and J by 9 bases, with 10 bases between them. This CDR3 is 12 amino acids long. From germline, CDR1 is SGHVS and CDR2 FNYEAQ.

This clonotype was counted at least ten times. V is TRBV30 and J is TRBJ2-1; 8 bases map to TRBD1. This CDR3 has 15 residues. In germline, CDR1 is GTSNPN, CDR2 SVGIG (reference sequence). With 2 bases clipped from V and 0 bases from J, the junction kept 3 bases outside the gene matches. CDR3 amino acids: CAWSRDRSSYNEQFF. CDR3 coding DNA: TGTGCCTGGAGTCGGGACAGGAGCTCCTACAATGAGCAGTTCTTC.

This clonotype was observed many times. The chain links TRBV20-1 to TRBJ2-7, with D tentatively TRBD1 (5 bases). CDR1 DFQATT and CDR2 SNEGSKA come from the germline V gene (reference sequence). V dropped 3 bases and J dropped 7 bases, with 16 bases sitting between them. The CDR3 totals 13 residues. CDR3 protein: CSASGDSHLEQYF. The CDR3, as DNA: TGCAGTGCTAGCGGAGACAGCCACTTGGAGCAGTACTTC.

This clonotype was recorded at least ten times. CDR3 region: CASSQGGEITYEQYF. The CDR3 nucleotides read TGTGCCAGCAGTCAAGGGGGGGAGATCACCTACGAGCAGTACTTC. The chain couples TRBV2 to TRBJ2-7; perhaps TRBD2 as D (7 bases). Germline CDR1 is SNHLY and CDR2 is FYNNEI. V was cut by 5 bases and J by 2 bases, with 16 bases left in between. The CDR3 is 15 residues long.

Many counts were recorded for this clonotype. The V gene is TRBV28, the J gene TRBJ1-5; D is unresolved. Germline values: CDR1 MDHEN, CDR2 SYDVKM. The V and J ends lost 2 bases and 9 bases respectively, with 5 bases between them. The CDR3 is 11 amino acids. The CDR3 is CASSLTGPQHF. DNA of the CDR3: TGTGCCAGCAGTTTAACGGGGCCCCAGCATTTT. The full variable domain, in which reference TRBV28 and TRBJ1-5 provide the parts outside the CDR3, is DVKVTQSSRYLVKRTGEKVFLECVQDMDHENMFWYRQDPGLGLRLIYFSYDVKMKEKGDIPEGYSVSREKKERFSLILESASTNQTSMYLCASSLTGPQHFGDGTRLSIL.

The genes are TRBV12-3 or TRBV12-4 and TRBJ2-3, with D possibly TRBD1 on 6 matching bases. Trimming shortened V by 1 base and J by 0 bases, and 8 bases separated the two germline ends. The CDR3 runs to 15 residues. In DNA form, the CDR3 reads TGTGCCAGCAGTTTAGAGGGGGTAAGCACAGATACGCAGTATTTT. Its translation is CASSLEGVSTDTQYF.

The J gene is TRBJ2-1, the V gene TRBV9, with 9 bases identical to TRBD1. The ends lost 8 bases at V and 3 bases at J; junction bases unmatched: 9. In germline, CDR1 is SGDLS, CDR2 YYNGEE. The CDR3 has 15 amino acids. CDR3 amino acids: CASTSRDRVYNEQFF. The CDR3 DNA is TGTGCCAGTACGAGCCGGGACAGGGTCTACAATGAGCAGTTCTTC.

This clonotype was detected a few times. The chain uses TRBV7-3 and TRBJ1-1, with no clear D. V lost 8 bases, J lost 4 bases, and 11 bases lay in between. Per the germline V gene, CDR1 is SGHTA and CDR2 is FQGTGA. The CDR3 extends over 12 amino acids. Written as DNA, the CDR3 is TGTGCCAGCTTCAAGGATGTCACTGAAGCTTTCTTT. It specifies CASFKDVTEAFF.

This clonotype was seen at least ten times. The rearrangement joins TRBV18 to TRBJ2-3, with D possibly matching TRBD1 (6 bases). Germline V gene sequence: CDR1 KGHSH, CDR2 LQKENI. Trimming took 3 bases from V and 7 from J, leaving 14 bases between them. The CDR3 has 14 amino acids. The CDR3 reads CASSPSQGLNTQYF. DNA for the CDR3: TGTGCCAGCTCACCTTCACAGGGCCTAAATACGCAGTATTTT.

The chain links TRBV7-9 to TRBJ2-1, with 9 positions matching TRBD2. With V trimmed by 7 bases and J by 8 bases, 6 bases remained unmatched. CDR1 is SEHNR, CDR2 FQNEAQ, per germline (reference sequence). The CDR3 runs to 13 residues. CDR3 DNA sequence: TGTGCCAGCAACGAGCGGGAGGAGGATGAGCAGTTCTTC. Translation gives CASNEREEDEQFF.

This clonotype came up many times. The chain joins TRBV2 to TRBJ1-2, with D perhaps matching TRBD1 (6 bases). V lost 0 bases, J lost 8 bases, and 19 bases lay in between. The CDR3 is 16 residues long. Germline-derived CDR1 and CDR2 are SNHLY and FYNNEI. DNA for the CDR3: TGTGCCAGCAGTGAAGCAGTTCTATGGGGGGCGTGGGGCTACACCTTC. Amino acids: CASSEAVLWGAWGYTF.